These 7 T cell receptor beta chains were sequenced from one sample in a study of blood T cell repertoires in COVID-19. The assay was immunoSEQ multiplex PCR, and TCRdb's table has in-frame clones only and misses some. In the table there are about 200,000 clones, around 80% of which are singletons. Sequenced: peripheral blood. These receptor sequences come from a woman aged 80 or older with active or convalescent COVID-19.

CDR3 DNA: TGTGCCAGCAGCTTTAGCGCCACGCTCACAGATACGCAGTATTTT. It translates to CASSFSATLTDTQYF. This chain connects TRBV11-2 to TRBJ2-3, with D possibly TRBD2 on 5 matching bases. This CDR3 has 15 residues. Trimming stripped 3 bases from V and 2 bases from J, with 12 bases between. The germline V gene has CDR1 SGHAT and CDR2 FQNNGV.

The V and J genes are TRBV2 and TRBJ1-4; a possible D gene is TRBD1 (6 bases). Trimming removed 7 bases from V and 6 bases from J, with 18 bases in between. Germline V gives CDR1 SNHLY, CDR2 FYNNEI. The CDR3 covers 15 residues. The CDR3 coding sequence is TGTGCCAGCAACCCCTTGACAGGTTCGGATGAAAAACTGTTTTTT. This translates into CASNPLTGSDEKLFF. Drawing the rest from reference TRBV2 and TRBJ1-4, the complete variable domain is EPEVTQTPSHQVTQMGQEVILRCVPISNHLYFYWYRQILGQKVEFLVSFYNNEISEKSEIFDDQFSVERPDGSNFTLKIRSTKLEDSAMYFCASNPLTGSDEKLFFGSGTQLSVL.

Only a few counts were recorded for this clone. The gene calls are TRBV2 and TRBJ1-5; tentatively, D is TRBD1 (5 bases). The CDR3 is 13 residues long. Germline V gene lookup returns CDR1 SNHLY and CDR2 FYNNEI. V dropped 6 bases and J dropped 5 bases, with 11 bases sitting between them. CDR3 in DNA: TGTGCCAGCAGCGCGGGAGGGGATCAGCCCCAGCATTTT. This encodes CASSAGGDQPQHF.

The chain has TRBV11-3 and TRBJ2-7; D remains unclear. Trimming took off 5 bases at V and 3 bases at J, with 17 bases between the two ends. Germline lookup yields CDR1 SGHNT and CDR2 YENEEA. This CDR3 is built from 15 residues. This CDR3 reads CASSTKPFYSYEQYF. The CDR3 bases are TGTGCCAGCAGCACGAAACCTTTCTACAGCTACGAGCAGTACTTC.

This chain connects TRBV11-2 to TRBJ1-2; D possibly corresponds to TRBD1 (5 bases). The V gene's germline CDR1 is SGHAT and CDR2 FQNNGV. Trimming took off 1 base at V and 2 bases at J, with 8 bases between the two ends. The CDR3 contains 14 residues. In DNA form, the CDR3 reads TGTGCCAGCAGCTTAGGACAGCTCAACTATGGCTACACCTTC. Residues: CASSLGQLNYGYTF.

This sequence joins TRBV27 and TRBJ1-3, with D tentatively TRBD1 (5 bases). Germline-derived CDR1 and CDR2 are MNHEY and SMNVEV (reference sequence). The CDR3 is 15 amino acids. The V gene lost 9 bases and the J gene lost 4 bases, with 19 bases spanning the gap. CDR3 loop: CASLMRGTRGNTIYF. The CDR3 region has the DNA TGTGCCAGTCTCATGCGGGGGACGCGAGGAAACACCATATATTTT.

The chain carries TRBV9 and TRBJ2-7; D remains unclear. V shed 4 bases and J shed 5 bases, with 19 bases lying between them. The CDR3 consists of 15 residues. In germline, CDR1 is SGDLS, CDR2 YYNGEE. The CDR3: CASSLRPQSPDEQYF. The CDR3 DNA is TGTGCCAGCAGCCTCCGTCCCCAATCCCCGGACGAGCAGTACTTC.